This record looks at one T cell receptor beta chain sequence and its context. What it binds is not known. The CDR3 is made up of 16 amino acids. V was clipped by 5 bases and J by 1 base; unmatched bases: 8. From germline, CDR1 is MDHEN and CDR2 SYDVKM. Some clones are missing from TCRdb's copy, which holds only in-frame ones; the method was immunoSEQ multiplex PCR. This table has about 75,000 clones, around four fifths appearing once. The entry originates in a study of T cell clones after liver transplantation. Study background: Liver transplant recipients had immunosuppression withdrawal attempted within 2 years.

Study-wide findings and caveats: Compared with third party-reactive sequences, donor-reactive ones declined more, independent of withdrawal success. Rather than being deleted, graft donor-reactive T cells may have moved into the graft.

The sample here was CD4+ T cells from blood, taken roughly 50 months after liver transplant. This clonotype was sampled from a human patient who received a liver transplant. The T cells may come from the graft donor. V usage is TRBV28 and J usage is TRBJ2-3; 8 bases map to TRBD2. The DNA of the CDR3 is TGTGCCAGCAGTACCCCCGGGGGGGTGGGCACAGATACGCAGTATTTT. Translating it yields CASSTPGGVGTDTQYF.